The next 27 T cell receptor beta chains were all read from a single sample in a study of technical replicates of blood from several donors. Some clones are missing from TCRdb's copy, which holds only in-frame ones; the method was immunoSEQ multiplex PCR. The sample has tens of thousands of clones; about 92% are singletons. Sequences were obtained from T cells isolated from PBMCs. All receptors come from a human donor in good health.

The CDR3 bases are TGTGCCAGCAGTTCGTACAGCAATACGCAGTATTTT. Its protein is CASSSYSNTQYF. The chain is built from TRBV28 and TRBJ2-3; no reliable D call. Trimming shortened V by 4 bases and J by 7 bases, and 9 bases separated the two germline ends. The germline CDR1 and CDR2 sequences are MDHEN and SYDVKM. This CDR3 comprises 12 residues.

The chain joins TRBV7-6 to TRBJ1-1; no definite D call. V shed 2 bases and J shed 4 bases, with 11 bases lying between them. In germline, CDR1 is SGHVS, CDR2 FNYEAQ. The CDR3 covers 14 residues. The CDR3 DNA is TGTGCCAGCAGCTTATCACAATTTTCCACTGAAGCTTTCTTT. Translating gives CASSLSQFSTEAFF.

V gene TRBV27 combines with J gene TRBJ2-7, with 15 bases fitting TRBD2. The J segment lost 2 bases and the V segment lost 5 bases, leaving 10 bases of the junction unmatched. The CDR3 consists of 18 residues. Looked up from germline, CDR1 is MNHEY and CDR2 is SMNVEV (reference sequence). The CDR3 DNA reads TGTGCCAGCAGTAGCCGAGGACTAGCGGGAGGGGGGACCTACGAGCAGTACTTC. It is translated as CASSSRGLAGGGTYEQYF.

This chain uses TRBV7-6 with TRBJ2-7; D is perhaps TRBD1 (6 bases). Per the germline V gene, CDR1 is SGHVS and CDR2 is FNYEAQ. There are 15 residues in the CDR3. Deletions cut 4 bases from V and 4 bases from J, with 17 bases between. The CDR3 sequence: CASSSLDGQKYEQYF. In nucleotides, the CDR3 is TGTGCCAGCAGCTCGCTCGACGGACAGAAATACGAGCAGTACTTC.

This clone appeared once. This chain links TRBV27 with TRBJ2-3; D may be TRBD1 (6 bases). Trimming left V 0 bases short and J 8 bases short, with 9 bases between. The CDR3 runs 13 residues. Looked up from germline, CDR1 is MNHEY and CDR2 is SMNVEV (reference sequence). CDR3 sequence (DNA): TGTGCCAGCAGTTTATCCGGACAGAGTACGCAGTATTTT. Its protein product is CASSLSGQSTQYF.

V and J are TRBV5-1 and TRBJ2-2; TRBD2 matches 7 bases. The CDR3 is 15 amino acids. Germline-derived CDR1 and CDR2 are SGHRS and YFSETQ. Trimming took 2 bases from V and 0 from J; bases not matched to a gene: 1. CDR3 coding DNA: TGCGCCAGCAGCTTCGGGGGGTCGAACACCGGGGAGCTGTTTTTT. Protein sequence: CASSFGGSNTGELFF.

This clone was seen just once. The DNA for the CDR3 is TGCGCCAGCAGCTTAGGGACAGGGGGCCCCTCTGGAAACACCATATATTTT. It is translated as CASSLGTGGPSGNTIYF. This chain links TRBV5-1 with TRBJ1-3, with 12 positions matching TRBD1. The CDR3 is 17 residues long. CDR1 SGHRS and CDR2 YFSETQ come from the germline V gene. V shed 2 bases, J shed 0 bases, and the junction held 3 bases outside the gene matches.

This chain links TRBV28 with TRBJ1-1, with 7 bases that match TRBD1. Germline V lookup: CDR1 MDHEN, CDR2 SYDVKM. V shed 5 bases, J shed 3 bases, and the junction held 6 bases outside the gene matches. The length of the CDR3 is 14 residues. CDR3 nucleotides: TGTGCCAGCAGTCTGGGACAGACCCACACTGAAGCTTTCTTT. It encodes CASSLGQTHTEAFF. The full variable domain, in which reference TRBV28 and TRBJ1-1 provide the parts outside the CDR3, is DVKVTQSSRYLVKRTGEKVFLECVQDMDHENMFWYRQDPGLGLRLIYFSYDVKMKEKGDIPEGYSVSREKKERFSLILESASTNQTSMYLCASSLGQTHTEAFFGQGTRLTVV.

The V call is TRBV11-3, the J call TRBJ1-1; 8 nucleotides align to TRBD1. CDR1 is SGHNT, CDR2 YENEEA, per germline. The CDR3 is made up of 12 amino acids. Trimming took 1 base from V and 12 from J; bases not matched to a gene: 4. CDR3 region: CASSLVTGETFF. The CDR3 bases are TGTGCCAGCAGCTTAGTGACAGGGGAAACTTTCTTT.

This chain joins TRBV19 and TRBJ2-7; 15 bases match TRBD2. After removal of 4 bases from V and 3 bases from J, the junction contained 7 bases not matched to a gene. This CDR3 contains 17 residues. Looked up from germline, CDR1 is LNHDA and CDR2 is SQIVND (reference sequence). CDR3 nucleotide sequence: TGTGCCAGTAGTAGAAGGACTAGCGGGGGGGGCCACTACGAGCAGTACTTC. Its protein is CASSRRTSGGGHYEQYF.

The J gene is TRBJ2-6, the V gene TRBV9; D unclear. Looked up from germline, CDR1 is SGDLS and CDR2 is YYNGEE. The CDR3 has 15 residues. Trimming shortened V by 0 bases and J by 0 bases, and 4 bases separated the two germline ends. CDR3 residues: CASSVGSSGANVLTF. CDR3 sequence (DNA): TGTGCCAGCAGCGTAGGTAGCTCTGGGGCCAACGTCCTGACTTTC.

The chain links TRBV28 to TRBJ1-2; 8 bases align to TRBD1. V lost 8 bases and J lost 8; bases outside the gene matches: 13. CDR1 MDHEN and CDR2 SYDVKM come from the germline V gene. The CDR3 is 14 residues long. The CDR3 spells CASSISDRASGYTF. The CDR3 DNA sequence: TGTGCCAGCTCAATCTCGGACAGGGCATCCGGCTACACCTTC.

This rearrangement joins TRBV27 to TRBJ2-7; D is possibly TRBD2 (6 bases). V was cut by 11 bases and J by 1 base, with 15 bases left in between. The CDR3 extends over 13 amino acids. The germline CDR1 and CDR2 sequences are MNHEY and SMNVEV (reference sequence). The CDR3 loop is CASSGSGSYEQYF. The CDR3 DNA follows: TGTGCCTCGAGTGGTAGCGGATCCTACGAGCAGTACTTC.

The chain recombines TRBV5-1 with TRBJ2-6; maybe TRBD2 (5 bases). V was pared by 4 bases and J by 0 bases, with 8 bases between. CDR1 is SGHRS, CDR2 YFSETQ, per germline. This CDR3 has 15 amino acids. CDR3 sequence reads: CASSTGNSGANVLTF. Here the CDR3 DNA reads TGCGCCAGCAGCACGGGAAACTCTGGGGCCAACGTCCTGACTTTC.

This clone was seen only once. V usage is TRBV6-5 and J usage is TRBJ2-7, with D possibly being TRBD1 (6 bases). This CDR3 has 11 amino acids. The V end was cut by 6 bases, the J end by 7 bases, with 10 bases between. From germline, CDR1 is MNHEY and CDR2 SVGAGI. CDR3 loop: CASSYREEQYF. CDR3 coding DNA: TGTGCCAGCAGCTACAGGGAGGAGCAGTACTTC.

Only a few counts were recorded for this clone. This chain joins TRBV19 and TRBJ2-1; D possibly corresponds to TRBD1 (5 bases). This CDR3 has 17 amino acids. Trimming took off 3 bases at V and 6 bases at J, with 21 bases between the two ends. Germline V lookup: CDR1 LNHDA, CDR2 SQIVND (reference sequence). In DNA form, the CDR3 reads TGTGCCAGTAGTATCTACGGAGCAGGGATGGCGCGCAATGAGCAGTTCTTC. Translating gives CASSIYGAGMARNEQFF.

The CDR3: CATGTDSNTEAFF. CDR3 sequence (DNA): TGTGCCACCGGGACAGATTCGAACACTGAAGCTTTCTTT. The genes are TRBV19 and TRBJ1-1; 7 bases map to TRBD1. This CDR3 is built from 13 residues. J lost 1 base, V lost 10 bases, and 6 bases had no gene match. From germline, CDR1 is LNHDA and CDR2 SQIVND (reference sequence).

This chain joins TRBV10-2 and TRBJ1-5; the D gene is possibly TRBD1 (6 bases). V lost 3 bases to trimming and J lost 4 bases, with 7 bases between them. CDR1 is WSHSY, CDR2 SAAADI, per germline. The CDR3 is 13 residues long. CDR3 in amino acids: CASSEGGNQPQHF. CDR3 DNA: TGCGCCAGCAGTGAAGGGGGAAATCAGCCCCAGCATTTT.

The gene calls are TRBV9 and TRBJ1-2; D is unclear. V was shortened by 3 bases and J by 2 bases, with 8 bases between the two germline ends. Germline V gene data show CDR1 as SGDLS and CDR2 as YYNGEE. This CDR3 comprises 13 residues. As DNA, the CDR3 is TGTGCCAGCAGCGAAACAGAGAACTATGGCTACACCTTC. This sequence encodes CASSETENYGYTF.

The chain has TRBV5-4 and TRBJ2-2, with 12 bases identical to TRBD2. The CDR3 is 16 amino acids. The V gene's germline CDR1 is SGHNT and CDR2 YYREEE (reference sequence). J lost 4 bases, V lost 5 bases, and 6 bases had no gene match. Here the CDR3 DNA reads TGTGCCAGCAGATCTCTAGCGGGGGGGCTCACCGGGGAGCTGTTTTTT. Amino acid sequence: CASRSLAGGLTGELFF. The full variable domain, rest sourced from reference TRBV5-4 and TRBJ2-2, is ETGVTQSPTHLIKTRGQQVTLRCSSQSGHNTVSWYQQALGQGPQFIFQYYREEENGRGNFPPRFSGLQFPNYSSELNVNALELDDSALYLCASRSLAGGLTGELFFGEGSRLTVL.

The CDR3, as DNA: TGTGCCAGCAGTCATACTATGGTGGACTATGGCTACACCTTC. It is translated as CASSHTMVDYGYTF. The chain has TRBV2 and TRBJ1-2; no clear D. This CDR3 has 14 amino acids. Germline assignment: CDR1 SNHLY and CDR2 FYNNEI. V gave up 5 bases and J gave up 3 bases, with 13 bases separating them.

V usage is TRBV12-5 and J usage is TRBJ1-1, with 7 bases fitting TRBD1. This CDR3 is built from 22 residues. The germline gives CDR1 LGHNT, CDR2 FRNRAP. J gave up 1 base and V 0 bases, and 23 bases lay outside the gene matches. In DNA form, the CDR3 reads TGTGCTAGTGGTTTGGTACGATCTCAGGGGGAACCCGGTTTTCTTTCGAACACTGAAGCTTTCTTT. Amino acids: CASGLVRSQGEPGFLSNTEAFF.

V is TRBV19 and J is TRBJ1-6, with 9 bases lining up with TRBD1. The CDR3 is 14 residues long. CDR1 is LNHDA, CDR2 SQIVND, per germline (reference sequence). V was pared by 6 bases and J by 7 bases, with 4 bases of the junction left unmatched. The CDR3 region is CASRLTGGNSPLHF. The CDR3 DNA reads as TGTGCCAGTAGGTTGACAGGGGGAAATTCACCCCTCCACTTT.

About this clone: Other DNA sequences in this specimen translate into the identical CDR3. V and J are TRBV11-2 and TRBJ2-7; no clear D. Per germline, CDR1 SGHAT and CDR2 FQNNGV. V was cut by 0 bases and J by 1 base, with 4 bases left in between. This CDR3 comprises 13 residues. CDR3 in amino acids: CASSLDRSYEQYF. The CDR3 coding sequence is TGTGCCAGCAGCTTAGACAGGTCCTACGAGCAGTACTTC.

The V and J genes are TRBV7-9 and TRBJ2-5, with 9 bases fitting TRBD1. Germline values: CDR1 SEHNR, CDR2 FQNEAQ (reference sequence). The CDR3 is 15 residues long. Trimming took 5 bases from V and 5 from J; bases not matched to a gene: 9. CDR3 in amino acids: CASSIGTGLRETQYF. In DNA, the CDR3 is TGTGCCAGCAGCATCGGGACAGGGCTACGGGAGACCCAGTACTTC.

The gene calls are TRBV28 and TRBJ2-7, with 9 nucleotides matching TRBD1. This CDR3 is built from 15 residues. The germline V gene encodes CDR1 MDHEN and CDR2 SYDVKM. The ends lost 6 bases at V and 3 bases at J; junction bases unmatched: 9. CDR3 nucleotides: TGTGCCAGCAGGGAACAGGGGGCGGCGGACTACGAGCAGTACTTC. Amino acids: CASREQGAADYEQYF.

The CDR3 protein is CASSPGLAGAYNEQFF. DNA of the CDR3: TGTGCCAGCAGCCCAGGACTAGCGGGGGCCTACAATGAGCAGTTCTTC. The chain couples TRBV5-6 to TRBJ2-1; 13 bases are a match to TRBD2. This CDR3 is built from 16 residues. With 4 bases clipped from V and 2 bases from J, the junction kept 3 bases outside the gene matches. CDR1 is SGHDT, CDR2 YYEEEE, per germline.